A single sample is the source of the 2 T cell receptor beta chains below, sequenced in a study of T cell changes during pregnancy in multiple sclerosis. Using immunoSEQ multiplex PCR, the repertoire was profiled, and TCRdb retains in-frame clones only, with some absent. This table holds roughly 80,000 clones, 92% found once. The material was peripheral blood, obtained before pregnancy. These receptor sequences come from a female donor with multiple sclerosis, enrolled in a pregnancy study.

This chain joins TRBV5-1 and TRBJ2-7, with a possible D match to TRBD1 (5 bases). The CDR3 contains 14 residues. CDR1 and CDR2 from the germline V gene are SGHRS and YFSETQ. Trimming removed 3 bases from V and 6 bases from J, with 16 bases in between. The CDR3 region is CASSSQGMKGEQYF. Written as DNA, the CDR3 is TGCGCCAGCAGCTCGCAGGGAATGAAGGGCGAGCAGTACTTC.

The chain's CDR3 is CASSGQGGQRRRRHSLGYTF. CDR3 bases: TGTGCCAGCAGTGGACAGGGGGGGCAGAGACGCAGAAGGCACTCCTTGGGCTACACCTTC. This sequence joins TRBV9 and TRBJ1-2, with TRBD1 matching over 10 bases. This CDR3 has 20 residues. V was pared by 5 bases and J by 8 bases, with 27 bases of the junction left unmatched. CDR1 and CDR2 from the germline V gene are SGDLS and YYNGEE. Drawing the rest from reference TRBV9 and TRBJ1-2, the complete variable domain is DSGVTQTPKHLITATGQRVTLRCSPRSGDLSVYWYQQSLDQGLQFLIQYYNGEERAKGNILERFSAQQFPDLHSELNLSSLELGDSALYFCASSGQGGQRRRRHSLGYTFGSGTRLTVV.